This TCR beta chain was documented in a study of cytomegalovirus exposure and HLA in healthy donors. At the level of the study: An earlier analysis found 100 million or so unique TCR beta sequences from roughly 170 million T cells. Regarding the study as a whole: The authors later linked a missense DCLRE1C variant to TCR beta V- and J-gene trimming. TCR beta sequences reportedly predicted most subjects' HLA-A and HLA-B alleles accurately. In a later analysis, parvovirus B19, influenza, CMV and Epstein-Barr virus appeared linked to several top co-occurrence clusters.

Of note for this clone: Its specificity is unknown.

The PCR was carried out with 60 Vbeta primers and 13 Jbeta primers. Assay used: immunoSEQ multiplex PCR; TCRdb lists only in-frame clones, some missing. The table has around 150,000 clones, around 82% seen once. The germline V gene has CDR1 SGHDT and CDR2 YYEEEE. Unmatched junction bases numbered 2, after V lost 4 bases and J lost 0 bases. CDR3 length: 15 amino acids. The chain employs TRBV5-6 and TRBJ2-4; 9 bases are shared with TRBD1. The sequenced sample consisted of PBMCs. The sequence was obtained from a man in his fifties in good health and CMV-seronegative. The CDR3 protein is CASSHRGLAKNIQYF. As DNA, the CDR3 is TGTGCCAGCAGCCACAGGGGGCTAGCCAAAAACATTCAGTACTTC.